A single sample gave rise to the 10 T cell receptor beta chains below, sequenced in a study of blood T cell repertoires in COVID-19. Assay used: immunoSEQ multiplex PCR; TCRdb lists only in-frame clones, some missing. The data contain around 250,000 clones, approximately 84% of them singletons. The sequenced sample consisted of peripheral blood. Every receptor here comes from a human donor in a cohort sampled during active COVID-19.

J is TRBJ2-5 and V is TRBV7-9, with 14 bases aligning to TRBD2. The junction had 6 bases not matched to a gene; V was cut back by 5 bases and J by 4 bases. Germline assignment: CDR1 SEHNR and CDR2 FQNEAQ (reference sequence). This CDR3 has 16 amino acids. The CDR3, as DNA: TGTGCCAGCAGCCCTCGACTAGCGGGAGGGGCAGAGACCCAGTACTTC. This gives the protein CASSPRLAGGAETQYF.

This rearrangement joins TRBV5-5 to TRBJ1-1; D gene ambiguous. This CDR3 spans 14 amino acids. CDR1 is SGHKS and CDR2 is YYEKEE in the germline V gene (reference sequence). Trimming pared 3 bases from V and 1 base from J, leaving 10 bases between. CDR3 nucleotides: TGTGCCAGCAGCTACAGAGTCCCGAACACTGAAGCTTTCTTT. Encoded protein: CASSYRVPNTEAFF.

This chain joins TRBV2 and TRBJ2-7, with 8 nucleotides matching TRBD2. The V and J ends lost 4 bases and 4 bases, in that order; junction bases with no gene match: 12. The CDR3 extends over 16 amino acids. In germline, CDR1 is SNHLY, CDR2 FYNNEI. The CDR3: CASSAQPIAGPYEQYF. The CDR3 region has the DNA TGTGCCAGCAGTGCTCAACCTATAGCGGGACCGTACGAGCAGTACTTC.

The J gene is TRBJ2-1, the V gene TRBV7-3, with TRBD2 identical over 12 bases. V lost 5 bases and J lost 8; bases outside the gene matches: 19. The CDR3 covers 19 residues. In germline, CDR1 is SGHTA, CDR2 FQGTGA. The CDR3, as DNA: TGTGCCAGCAGCCAGCCCGAAGGGGCTAGCGGGAGGGGCTTCGATGAGCAGTTCTTC. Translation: CASSQPEGASGRGFDEQFF. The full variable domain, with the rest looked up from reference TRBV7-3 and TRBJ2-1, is GAGVSQTPSNKVTEKGKYVELRCDPISGHTALYWYRQSLGQGPEFLIYFQGTGAADDSGLPNDRFFAVRPEGSVSTLKIQRTERGDSAVYLCASSQPEGASGRGFDEQFFGPGTRLTVL.

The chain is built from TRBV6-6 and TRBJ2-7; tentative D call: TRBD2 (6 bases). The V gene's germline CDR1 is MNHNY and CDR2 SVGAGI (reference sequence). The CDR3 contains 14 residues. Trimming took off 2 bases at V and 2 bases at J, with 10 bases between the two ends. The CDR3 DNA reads TGTGCCAGCAGTTACGGGGGGAGAGCCTACGAGCAGTACTTC. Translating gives CASSYGGRAYEQYF.

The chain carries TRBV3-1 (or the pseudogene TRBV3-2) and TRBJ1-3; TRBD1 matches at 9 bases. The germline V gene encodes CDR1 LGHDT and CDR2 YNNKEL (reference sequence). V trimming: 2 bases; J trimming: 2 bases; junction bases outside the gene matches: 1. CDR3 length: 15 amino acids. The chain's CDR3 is CASSQRTGAGNTIYF. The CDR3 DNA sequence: TGTGCCAGCAGCCAACGGACAGGGGCTGGAAACACCATATATTTT.

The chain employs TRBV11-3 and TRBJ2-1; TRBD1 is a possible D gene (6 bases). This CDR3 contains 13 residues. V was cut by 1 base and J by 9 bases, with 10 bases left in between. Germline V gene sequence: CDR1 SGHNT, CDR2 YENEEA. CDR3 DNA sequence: TGTGCCAGCAGCTTAGCCACACAGGGTGAGCAGTTCTTC. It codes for CASSLATQGEQFF.

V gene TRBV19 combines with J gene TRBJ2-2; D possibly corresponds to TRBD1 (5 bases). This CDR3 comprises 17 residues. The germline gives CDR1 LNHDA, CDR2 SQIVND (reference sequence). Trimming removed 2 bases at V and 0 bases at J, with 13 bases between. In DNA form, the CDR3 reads TGTGCCAGTAGTATACGGGTGCAGGGTTCGAACACCGGGGAGCTGTTTTTT. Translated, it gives CASSIRVQGSNTGELFF.

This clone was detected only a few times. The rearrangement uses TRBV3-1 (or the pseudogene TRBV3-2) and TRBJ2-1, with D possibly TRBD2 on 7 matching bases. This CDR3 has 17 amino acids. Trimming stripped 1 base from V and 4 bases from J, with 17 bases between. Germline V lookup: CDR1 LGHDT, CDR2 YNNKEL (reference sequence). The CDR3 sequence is CASSQGLREGGYNEQFF. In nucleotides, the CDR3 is TGTGCCAGCAGCCAAGGCTTGAGAGAGGGGGGGTACAATGAGCAGTTCTTC.

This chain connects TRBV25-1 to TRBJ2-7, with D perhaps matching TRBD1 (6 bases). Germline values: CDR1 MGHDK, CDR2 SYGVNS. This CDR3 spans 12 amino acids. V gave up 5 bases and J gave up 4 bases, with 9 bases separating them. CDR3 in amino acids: CASSQGLYEQYF. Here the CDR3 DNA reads TGTGCCAGCAGTCAGGGGTTATACGAGCAGTACTTC.